Following are 29 T cell receptor beta chains from one sample sequenced in a study of T cell repertoires in cytomegalovirus infection. MiXCR, run by TCRdb on the reads, gives a single entry per CDR3 protein. This sample has approximately 250,000 distinct CDR3 sequences, with roughly 9% found just once. Sample: PBMCs. These receptors were taken from a human donor in good health (CMV status not recorded). Some clones in this sample may be carry-over from other donors' samples.

This clonotype has only a few counts. The genes are TRBV19 and TRBJ1-1; 7 positions agree with TRBD1. This CDR3 is 15 amino acids long. Germline-derived CDR1 and CDR2 are LNHDA and SQIVND (reference sequence). Trimming removed 5 bases from V and 5 bases from J; junction bases left unmatched: 11. The CDR3 spells CASSGPNRGRTEAFF. The CDR3 DNA reads as TGTGCCAGTAGTGGACCGAACAGGGGACGGACTGAAGCTTTCTTT.

This clonotype was seen at least ten times. V gene TRBV7-2 combines with J gene TRBJ2-7; TRBD2 matches 10 bases. V was pared by 4 bases and J by 4 bases, with 7 bases of the junction left unmatched. Germline CDR1 and CDR2: SGHTA and FQGNSA. This CDR3 spans 15 amino acids. CDR3 bases: TGTGCCAGCAGCTCTGAGCGGGGGGGATCTTACGAGCAGTACTTC. Amino acids: CASSSERGGSYEQYF.

This clonotype has at least ten counts. The chain couples TRBV20-1 to TRBJ2-7; TRBD1 agrees at 7 bases. The CDR3 totals 16 residues. Losses at the gene ends were 2 bases for V and 4 bases for J; bases not matched to a gene: 14. CDR1 DFQATT and CDR2 SNEGSKA come from the germline V gene (reference sequence). The CDR3 sequence: CSARSLLGQGVYEQYF. The DNA of the CDR3 is TGCAGTGCTAGATCCCTATTGGGGCAGGGGGTTTACGAGCAGTACTTC.

Many counts were recorded for this clonotype. For the CDR3, the DNA is TGTGCCAGCAGCACCCCCGGGACAGGACATGAAAAACTGTTTTTT. Translation gives CASSTPGTGHEKLFF. This chain connects TRBV7-2 to TRBJ1-4; 8 positions agree with TRBD1. CDR1 and CDR2 from the germline V gene are SGHTA and FQGNSA. The CDR3 has 15 amino acids. The junction had 8 bases not matched to a gene; V was cut back by 5 bases and J by 6 bases.

This clonotype occurred many times. The rearrangement joins TRBV7-2 to TRBJ2-3; D gene uncertain. V was trimmed by 3 bases and J by 1 base, leaving 8 bases between them. In germline, CDR1 is SGHTA, CDR2 FQGNSA. The CDR3 totals 14 residues. CDR3 in DNA: TGTGCCAGCAGCTTTAGCTTAGGCACAGATACGCAGTATTTT. Encoded protein: CASSFSLGTDTQYF.

This clonotype was counted ten times or more. The chain uses TRBV7-9 and TRBJ1-1; TRBD1 agrees at 7 bases. The trim removed 3 bases at V and 1 base at J, leaving 5 bases unmatched. This CDR3 region has 15 residues. Germline V CDR1 and CDR2: SEHNR, FQNEAQ (reference sequence). The CDR3 region has the DNA TGTGCCAGCAGCTTGGCAGGGGGGGGGAACACTGAAGCTTTCTTT. Its translation: CASSLAGGGNTEAFF.

The chain links TRBV2 to TRBJ2-4; 8 nucleotides align to TRBD1. Germline V lookup: CDR1 SNHLY, CDR2 FYNNEI. The CDR3 extends over 16 amino acids. V dropped 0 bases and J dropped 7; count of bases not matched to a gene: 8. DNA of the CDR3: TGTGCCAGCAGTGAAGCCTCCGGACAGGGTCAGAACATTCAGTACTTC. Its translation is CASSEASGQGQNIQYF.

This clonotype was picked up many times. The chain employs TRBV7-2 and TRBJ1-2; 8 bases are shared with TRBD1. V lost 5 bases to trimming and J lost 4 bases; unmatched junction nucleotides: 6. This CDR3 comprises 14 residues. Germline lookup yields CDR1 SGHTA and CDR2 FQGNSA. CDR3 sequence: CASSTDRAGYGYTF. CDR3 DNA sequence: TGTGCCAGCAGCACGGACAGGGCTGGCTATGGCTACACCTTC.

This clonotype was detected many times. J is TRBJ1-6 and V is TRBV6-1; D is perhaps TRBD1 (5 bases). V dropped 2 bases and J dropped 10 bases, with 15 bases sitting between them. This CDR3 comprises 15 residues. Germline lookup yields CDR1 MNHNS and CDR2 SASEGT. CDR3: CASSESGGRVSPLHF. The CDR3 nucleotides read TGTGCCAGCAGTGAATCGGGGGGACGGGTCTCACCCCTCCACTTT.

The gene calls are TRBV7-2 and TRBJ1-1, with 8 bases fitting TRBD1. CDR1 SGHTA and CDR2 FQGNSA come from the germline V gene. The trim removed 4 bases at V and 5 bases at J, leaving 12 bases unmatched. There are 16 residues in the CDR3. The CDR3 protein is CASSSPGGRWGTEAFF. CDR3 nucleotide sequence: TGTGCCAGCAGCTCCCCAGGGGGCCGGTGGGGGACTGAAGCTTTCTTT.

The sample holds many counts of this clonotype. The genes are TRBV7-8 and TRBJ1-1; the match to TRBD1 covers 8 bases. The CDR3 covers 15 residues. J was trimmed by 4 bases and V by 2 bases; bases with no gene match: 6. Germline values: CDR1 SGHVS, CDR2 FQNEAQ. The CDR3 loop is CASSLSTQGGTEAFF. Written as DNA, the CDR3 is TGTGCCAGCAGCTTAAGTACACAGGGGGGCACTGAAGCTTTCTTT.

In this sample, this clonotype turned up a few times. The chain joins TRBV4-1 to TRBJ2-2; TRBD1 aligns across 10 bases. With V trimmed by 0 bases and J by 0 bases, 7 bases remained unmatched. The CDR3 totals 19 residues. The germline V gene has CDR1 MGHRA and CDR2 YSYEKL. CDR3 nucleotides: TGCGCCAGCAGCCAAGATCTTAGCGGGACAGGGGCGAACACCGGGGAGCTGTTTTTT. It encodes CASSQDLSGTGANTGELFF.

This clonotype was counted many times. The chain combines TRBV20-1 with TRBJ1-5; possible D gene TRBD1, 5 bases. Trimming shortened V by 0 bases and J by 5 bases, and 14 bases separated the two germline ends. The germline V gene encodes CDR1 DFQATT and CDR2 SNEGSKA (reference sequence). This CDR3 region has 15 residues. The DNA for the CDR3 is TGCAGTGCTAGAGATAAGGGCAGGGCGGATCAGCCCCAGCATTTT. It encodes CSARDKGRADQPQHF.

This clonotype was counted ten times or more. A read error may account for a junction end that differs from germline. The J gene is TRBJ2-1, the V gene TRBV7-8; 7 nucleotides agree with TRBD2. The germline CDR1 and CDR2 sequences are SGHVS and FQNEAQ. This CDR3 is 17 amino acids long. Written as DNA, the CDR3 is TGTGCCAGCAGCTTAAAAGCACGGGGACTATCCTACGATGAGCAGTTCTTC. It codes for CASSLKARGLSYDEQFF.

This clonotype showed up just a few times. The chain combines TRBV3-1 with TRBJ2-1, with TRBD2 as a possible D gene (5 bases). With 4 bases removed from V and 6 bases from J, the gap between germline ends came to 10 bases. This CDR3 comprises 13 residues. Germline V gene data show CDR1 as LGHDT and CDR2 as YNNKEL (reference sequence). In DNA form, the CDR3 reads TGTGCCAGCAGCCCCGGACTTACCAATGAGCAGTTCTTC. As protein: CASSPGLTNEQFF.

This clonotype came up a few times. The CDR3 loop reads CSVVIGDNYGYTF. DNA of the CDR3: TGCAGCGTTGTAATAGGGGACAACTATGGCTACACCTTC. V gene TRBV29-1 combines with J gene TRBJ1-2; D might be TRBD1 (5 bases). Germline V gene sequence: CDR1 SQVTM, CDR2 ANQGSEA. The CDR3 spans 13 residues. Deletions cut 4 bases from V and 2 bases from J, with 11 bases between.

This chain uses TRBV20-1 with TRBJ2-7, with D uncertain. The CDR3 has 10 residues. Germline CDR1 is DFQATT and CDR2 is SNEGSKA (reference sequence). V was clipped by 3 bases and J by 4 bases, with 4 bases between them. The CDR3 coding sequence is TGCAGTGCTAGTAGGTACGAGCAGTACTTC. As protein: CSASRYEQYF.

This clonotype was seen a few times. The J gene is TRBJ2-2, the V gene TRBV20-1, with 10 bases matching TRBD2. The V gene end was trimmed by 5 bases and the J gene end by 3 bases; junction bases not matched to a gene: 6. The CDR3 length is 15 residues. Germline loops: CDR1 DFQATT, CDR2 SNEGSKA (reference sequence). The CDR3 sequence is CSAPLAGGDTGELFF. The CDR3 coding sequence is TGCAGTGCTCCCTTAGCGGGAGGAGACACCGGGGAGCTGTTTTTT.

With respect to this clonotype: One end of the junction fails to match germline, which may point to a read error. The chain employs TRBV7-2 and TRBJ2-3; TRBD2 agrees at 15 bases. CDR1 and CDR2 from the germline V gene are SGHTA and FQGNSA. The CDR3 has 19 amino acids. The CDR3 reads CANSFGGLAGGAGTDTQYF. DNA of the CDR3: TGTGCCAACAGCTTTGGGGGACTAGCGGGAGGAGCTGGCACAGATACGCAGTATTTT.

This clonotype was observed a few times. The V call is TRBV7-2, the J call TRBJ1-2; D unclear. CDR1 is SGHTA and CDR2 is FQGNSA in the germline V gene. The V end lost 5 bases, the J end lost 6 bases, and 13 bases lay between the germline ends. This CDR3 region has 13 residues. CDR3 coding DNA: TGTGCCAGCAGCGCCACCGAGAGGGATGGCTACACCTTC. This translates into CASSATERDGYTF. The full variable domain, completed using reference TRBV7-2 and TRBJ1-2, is GAGVSQSPSNKVTEKGKDVELRCDPISGHTALYWYRQSLGQGLEFLIYFQGNSAPDKSGLPSDRFSAERTGGSVSTLTIQRTQQEDSAVYLCASSATERDGYTFGSGTRLTVV.

This clonotype appeared a few times. The V call is TRBV20-1, the J call TRBJ1-5; D uncertain. Trimming pared 5 bases from V and 7 bases from J, leaving 12 bases between. This CDR3 is built from 12 residues. CDR1 and CDR2 from the germline V gene are DFQATT and SNEGSKA (reference sequence). CDR3 coding DNA: TGCAGTGCTCGGGGAGTGGAGCAGCCCCAGCATTTT. Its protein product is CSARGVEQPQHF.

Only a few counts were recorded for this clonotype. The rearrangement joins TRBV2 to TRBJ1-2; no clear D gene. The germline V gene encodes CDR1 SNHLY and CDR2 FYNNEI. This CDR3 has 14 amino acids. V was trimmed by 7 bases and J by 4 bases, leaving 16 bases between them. As DNA, the CDR3 is TGTGCCAGCAAGAAGATTGACGGCTTCTATGGCTACACCTTC. Protein product: CASKKIDGFYGYTF.

In this sample, this clonotype turned up once. The chain has TRBV7-8 and TRBJ2-1; 8 nucleotides agree with TRBD1. The length of the CDR3 is 16 residues. Germline lookup yields CDR1 SGHVS and CDR2 FQNEAQ. The J segment lost 4 bases and the V segment lost 0 bases, leaving 5 bases of the junction unmatched. The CDR3 sequence: CASSLAAGQGYNEQFF. The CDR3 coding sequence is TGTGCCAGCAGCTTAGCGGCCGGACAGGGTTACAATGAGCAGTTCTTC.

This clonotype has only a few counts. This sequence joins TRBV28 and TRBJ1-2, with a weak D call TRBD1 (6 bases). V was cut by 6 bases and J by 0 bases, with 14 bases left in between. CDR1 is MDHEN, CDR2 SYDVKM, per germline. The CDR3 covers 15 residues. CDR3 nucleotides: TGTGCCAGCAGCTCCGAGGGGGTGCCTAACTATGGCTACACCTTC. It translates to CASSSEGVPNYGYTF.

This clonotype was seen repeatedly, ten times or more. V gene TRBV7-2 combines with J gene TRBJ2-2; TRBD2 matches 12 bases. Germline V gene data show CDR1 as SGHTA and CDR2 as FQGNSA. The CDR3 is 17 residues long. The junction had 5 bases not matched to a gene; V was cut back by 5 bases and J by 1 base. CDR3 DNA sequence: TGTGCCAGCAGCGCCCCTAGCGGGGGGGTGAACACCGGGGAGCTGTTTTTT. Translated: CASSAPSGGVNTGELFF.

The sample holds a few counts of this clonotype. V gene TRBV20-1 combines with J gene TRBJ2-5, with D perhaps given as TRBD1 or TRBD2 (5 bases each). CDR3 length: 16 residues. Per germline, CDR1 DFQATT and CDR2 SNEGSKA (reference sequence). V lost 6 bases, J lost 4 bases, and 24 bases lay in between. The CDR3 region is CSADRVAQGYIETQYF. CDR3 DNA sequence: TGCAGTGCAGACAGAGTAGCGCAAGGATATATAGAGACCCAGTACTTC.

There are many counts of this clonotype. J is TRBJ1-5 and V is TRBV7-9; tentatively, D is TRBD1 (5 bases). The CDR3 has 15 residues. Trimming removed 2 bases at V and 0 bases at J, with 8 bases between. Germline V gene lookup returns CDR1 SEHNR and CDR2 FQNEAQ (reference sequence). CDR3 DNA: TGTGCCAGCAGCTTACAAGGGGATAGCAATCAGCCCCAGCATTTT. Translation gives CASSLQGDSNQPQHF.

The chain uses TRBV7-2 and TRBJ2-2; 9 positions agree with TRBD2. The CDR3 consists of 16 residues. Losses at the gene ends were 1 base for V and 5 bases for J; bases not matched to a gene: 5. The germline gives CDR1 SGHTA, CDR2 FQGNSA. CDR3 nucleotide sequence: TGTGCCAGCAGCTTAGTTTTTAGCGGGGGAACCGGGGAGCTGTTTTTT. Translation gives CASSLVFSGGTGELFF.

This chain connects TRBV23-1 to TRBJ2-7, with D possibly matching TRBD2 (6 bases). TRBV23-1 is marked as an open reading frame, function uncertain. The CDR3 extends over 13 amino acids. The ends were cut back, 3 bases at V and 7 bases at J, with 13 bases in the middle. CDR3 coding DNA: TGCGCCAGCAGTCACCCCCCGGGGAGGGAGCAGTACTTC. Encoded protein: CASSHPPGREQYF.